This TCR beta chain comes out of a study of identical twins. Germline CDR1 reads MDHEN; CDR2 reads SYDVKM. The CDR3 extends over 14 amino acids. V gave up 4 bases and J gave up 3 bases, with 13 bases separating them. Overall study findings and caveats: Among beta out-of-frame sequences, excess sharing between twins appeared weaker. Those out-of-frame alpha sequences shared by twins showed an excess of low generation probability.

About this clonotype: Its antigen is as yet unknown.

Template switching introduced a universal primer site, and the cDNA bore unique molecular identifiers. TCRdb processed the 5' RACE reads anew with MiXCR; each CDR3 protein has one entry. This table has approximately 280,000 distinct CDR3 sequences, about 8% appearing once. The same specimen was also included in a second study, on yellow fever vaccine responses in identical twins. As that study records: Reportedly, twins showed a vaccine T cell response that looked partly convergent and partly personalized.

The chain couples TRBV28 to TRBJ2-7; TRBD1 is a possible D gene (5 bases). This TCR was recovered from a woman under 30 in good health. The sample was memory (CD45RO+) T cells sorted from blood. The CDR3 loop reads CASSSGQRSYEQYF. In DNA form, the CDR3 reads TGTGCCAGCAGTTCAGGACAAAGGAGCTACGAGCAGTACTTC.